The count of the clone carrying this T cell receptor beta chain is one. Its antigen is undetermined. The V gene's germline CDR1 is MNHEY and CDR2 SVGAGI. The CDR3 contains 15 residues. The V end was cut by 4 bases, the J end by 2 bases, with 15 bases between. Sequencing followed a ViraFEST assay step that expanded antigen-specific CD4+ T cells with viral peptide pools. The authors isolated CD4+ T cells after more than eight days of culture. Participants received two doses of either the BNT162b2 or mRNA-1273 vaccine. Method: immunoSEQ multiplex PCR; TCRdb's copy keeps in-frame clones and lacks some. This sample carries fewer than 30,000 clones, roughly 80% of them seen once, and the ten largest clones take 6.5% to 10%. The data originate from a study of vaccination effects on CD4 cells after COVID-19.

This TCR came from a human donor who received a COVID-19 vaccine. The chain has TRBV6-5 and TRBJ2-7; D perhaps matches TRBD2 (6 bases). Sequencing was performed on CD4+ T cells from PBMCs cultured with SARS-CoV-2 spike peptides, taken after COVID-19 vaccination. The CDR3 here is CASSWERELPYEQYF. The CDR3 bases are TGTGCCAGCAGTTGGGAACGGGAGCTCCCCTACGAGCAGTACTTC.